This TCR beta chain was sequenced in a study of tumor and adjacent non-tumor tissue in lung cancer. RNA was extracted from bulk tissue without any cell sorting. The library came from three nested PCR rounds adapted from ARM-PCR protocols. One entry per CDR3 protein results from TCRdb running MiXCR on the multiplex PCR reads. The sample carries approximately 150,000 distinct CDR3 sequences, 60% to 70% recorded once. CDR1 is DFQATT, CDR2 SNEGSKA, per germline (reference sequence). The CDR3 sequence is 14 residues long. Trimming left V 2 bases short and J 9 bases short, with 14 bases between. This clonotype was seen just once.

Sequencing was done on a sample of lung tumor tissue. The V and J genes are TRBV20-1 and TRBJ1-6, with D possibly TRBD1 on 6 matching bases. This TCR was recovered from a man between 60 and 75 years old with small cell lung cancer. CDR3 bases: TGCAGTGCTAGAACCACAGGGACTTTTTCACCCCTCCACTTT. This translates into CSARTTGTFSPLHF.